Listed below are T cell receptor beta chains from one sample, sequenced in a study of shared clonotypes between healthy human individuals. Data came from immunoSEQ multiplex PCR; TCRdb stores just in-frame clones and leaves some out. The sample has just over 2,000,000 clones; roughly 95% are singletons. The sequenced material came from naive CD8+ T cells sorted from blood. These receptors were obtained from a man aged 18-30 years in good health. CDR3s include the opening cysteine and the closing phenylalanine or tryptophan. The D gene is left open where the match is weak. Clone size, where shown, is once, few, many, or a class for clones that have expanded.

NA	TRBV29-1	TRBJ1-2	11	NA	CSVVSINGYTF	TGCAGCGTTGTTTCCATCAACGGCTACACCTTC
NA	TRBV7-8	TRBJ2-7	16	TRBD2	CASSLALAGVPYEQYF	TGTGCCAGCAGCTTAGCTCTAGCGGGGGTCCCCTACGAGCAGTACTTC
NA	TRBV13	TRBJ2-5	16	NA	CASSESRDRGRETQYF	TGTGCCAGCAGCGAATCTCGGGACCGCGGACGGGAGACCCAGTACTTC
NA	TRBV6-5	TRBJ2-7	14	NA	CASSPFGSSYEQYF	TGTGCCAGCAGCCCATTCGGGTCCTCCTACGAGCAGTACTTC
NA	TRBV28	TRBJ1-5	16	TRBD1	CASTPIYPTGDQPQHF	TGTGCCAGCACTCCTATTTACCCCACAGGGGATCAGCCCCAGCATTTT
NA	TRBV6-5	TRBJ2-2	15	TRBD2	CASSPSGPATGELFF	TGTGCCAGCAGTCCTAGCGGACCCGCCACCGGGGAGCTGTTTTTT
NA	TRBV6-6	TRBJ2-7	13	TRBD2	CASSVGRDYEQYF	TGTGCCAGCAGCGTCGGGAGGGACTACGAGCAGTACTTC
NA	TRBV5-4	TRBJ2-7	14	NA	CASSFAGGPNEQYF	TGTGCCAGCAGCTTCGCCGGCGGGCCCAACGAGCAGTACTTC
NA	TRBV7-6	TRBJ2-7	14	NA	CASSLFGSAYEQYF	TGTGCCAGCAGCTTATTTGGCAGTGCGTACGAGCAGTACTTC
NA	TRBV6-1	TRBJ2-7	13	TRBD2	CASSERGVYEQYF	TGTGCCAGCAGTGAACGGGGGGTCTACGAGCAGTACTTC
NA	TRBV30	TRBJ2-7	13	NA	CAWTSGTSYEQYF	TGTGCCTGGACCTCTGGGACCTCCTACGAGCAGTACTTC
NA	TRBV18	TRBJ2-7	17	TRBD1	CASSPPDRVRPPDEQYF	TGTGCCAGCTCACCACCGGACAGGGTAAGACCCCCGGACGAGCAGTACTTC
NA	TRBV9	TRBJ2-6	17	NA	CASSVGMVFSGANVLTF	TGTGCCAGCAGCGTAGGAATGGTCTTCTCTGGGGCCAACGTCCTGACTTTC
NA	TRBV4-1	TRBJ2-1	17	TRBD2	CASSQEAGALYYNEQFF	TGCGCCAGCAGCCAAGAAGCGGGAGCTCTATATTACAATGAGCAGTTCTTC
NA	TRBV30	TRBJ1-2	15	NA	CACSSEAEDFYGYTF	TGTGCCTGCTCCTCAGAGGCGGAAGACTTCTATGGCTACACCTTC
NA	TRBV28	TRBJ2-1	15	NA	CASSLPLSSYNEQFF	TGTGCCAGCAGTTTACCTCTGAGCTCCTACAATGAGCAGTTCTTC
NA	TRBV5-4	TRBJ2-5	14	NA	CASSLYSNEETQYF	TGTGCCAGCAGCTTGTACAGCAATGAAGAGACCCAGTACTTC
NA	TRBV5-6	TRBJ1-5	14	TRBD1	CASSLGGGDQPQHF	TGTGCCAGCAGCTTAGGAGGGGGCGATCAGCCCCAGCATTTT
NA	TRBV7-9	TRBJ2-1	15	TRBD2	CASSSVAGGPNEQFF	TGTGCCAGCAGCTCAGTAGCGGGAGGGCCGAATGAGCAGTTCTTC
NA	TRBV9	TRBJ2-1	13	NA	CASSVGAGNEQFF	TGTGCCAGCAGCGTAGGTGCCGGTAATGAGCAGTTCTTC
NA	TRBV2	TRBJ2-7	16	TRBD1	CASSFARTGGSYEQYF	TGTGCCAGCAGTTTCGCTAGGACAGGGGGCTCGTACGAGCAGTACTTC
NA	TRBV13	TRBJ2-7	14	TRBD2	CASAQRGLRDEQYF	TGTGCCAGCGCCCAGCGGGGCCTTCGGGACGAGCAGTACTTC
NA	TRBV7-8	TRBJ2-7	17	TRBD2	CASSLPRSGSGSYEQYF	TGTGCCAGCAGCTTACCCCGAAGTGGTAGCGGGAGTTACGAGCAGTACTTC
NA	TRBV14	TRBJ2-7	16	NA	CASSQERRGPLYEQYF	TGTGCCAGCAGCCAAGAGAGGAGGGGCCCCCTTTACGAGCAGTACTTC
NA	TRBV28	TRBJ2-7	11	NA	CASSSGNEQYF	TGTGCCAGCAGTTCGGGGAACGAGCAGTACTTC
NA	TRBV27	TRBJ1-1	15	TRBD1	CASSSRTGDFTEAFF	TGTGCCAGCAGCTCGCGGACAGGCGACTTCACTGAAGCTTTCTTT
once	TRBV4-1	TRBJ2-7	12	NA	CASSLYPGEQYF	TGCGCCAGCAGCCTCTATCCGGGCGAGCAGTACTTC
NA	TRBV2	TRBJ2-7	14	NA	CASSGTEAGDEQYF	TGTGCCAGCAGTGGGACAGAGGCTGGTGACGAGCAGTACTTC
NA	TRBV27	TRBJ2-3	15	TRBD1	CASSFETGAADTQYF	TGTGCCAGCAGTTTCGAGACAGGGGCGGCAGATACGCAGTATTTT
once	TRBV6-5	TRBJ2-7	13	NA	CATRRDLTYEQYF	TGTGCCACCCGACGGGACCTGACCTACGAGCAGTACTTC
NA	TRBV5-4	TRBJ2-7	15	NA	CASSWHRDGGYEQYF	TGTGCCAGCAGCTGGCATAGGGACGGTGGCTACGAGCAGTACTTC
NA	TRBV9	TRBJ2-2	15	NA	CASSVDGFSTGELFF	TGTGCCAGCAGCGTAGACGGTTTCAGCACCGGGGAGCTGTTTTTT
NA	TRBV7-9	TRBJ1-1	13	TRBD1	CASSKDRGTEAFF	TGTGCCAGCAGCAAAGACAGGGGCACTGAAGCTTTCTTT
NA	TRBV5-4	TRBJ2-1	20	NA	CASSLAYRATGHFYYNEQFF	TGTGCCAGCAGCTTGGCCTATCGAGCAACGGGACACTTCTACTACAATGAGCAGTTCTTC
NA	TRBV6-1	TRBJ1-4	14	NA	CASSVPRGGEKLFF	TGTGCCAGCAGTGTCCCCCGGGGAGGGGAAAAACTGTTTTTT
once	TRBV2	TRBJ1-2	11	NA	CASNSNYGYTF	TGTGCCAGCAACAGTAACTATGGCTACACCTTC
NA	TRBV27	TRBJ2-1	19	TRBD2	CASSSTPGLADADYNEQFF	TGTGCCAGCAGTTCAACGCCGGGACTAGCGGACGCGGACTACAATGAGCAGTTCTTC
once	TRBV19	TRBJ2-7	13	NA	CASSMAESYEQYF	TGTGCCAGTAGTATGGCGGAATCCTACGAGCAGTACTTC